The T cell receptor beta chain described here comes from a study of vaccination effects on CD4 cells after COVID-19. As for the study in general: Researchers drew samples from a few convalescent patients early and late after vaccination. Post-vaccine samples followed the second dose by a median of 72 days.

Within the ViraFEST assay, antigen-specific CD4+ T cells underwent expansion with viral peptide pools prior to sequencing. Following 10 days of culture, CD4+ T cells were isolated. PCR confirmed that the person was infected with SARS-CoV-2 between March and December 2020. Each participant was administered two doses of either the BNT162b2 or the mRNA-1273 vaccine. Wells containing roughly 1.8 million PBMC each were cultured with approximately 9.7 IU/ml IL-2 and 7.5 to 10 ug/ml peptides. Note on this clone: The antigen is undetermined.

Libraries were prepared by immunoSEQ multiplex PCR; TCRdb keeps only in-frame clonotypes and omits some of them. Of 15,000 or so clones in the sample, 60% to 85% were seen once. The CDR3 runs 13 residues. The ends were cut back, 5 bases at V and 6 bases at J, with 13 bases in the middle. Per germline, CDR1 SGHTA and CDR2 FQGTGA. The source material was CD4+ T cells from PBMCs cultured with HCoV-NL63 spike peptides, sampled after COVID-19 vaccination. The sequence derives from a human donor who had a prior SARS-CoV-2 infection. This chain connects TRBV7-3 to TRBJ1-2; no reliable D call. The CDR3, as DNA: TGTGCCAGCAGCGAAACCGGGATTAATGGCTACACCTTC. The encoded protein is CASSETGINGYTF.